This record covers a single T cell receptor (beta chain). The antigen remains unidentified. This entry is derived from a study of cytomegalovirus exposure and HLA in healthy donors. As for the study in general: In terms of ancestry, the Caucasian-associated cluster contained roughly 81% of the 300 to 400 genotyped donors. Study-wide points: A link between a missense DCLRE1C variant and TCR beta V- and J-gene trimming emerged from a later analysis.

Primers included in the PCR were 60 Vbeta and 13 Jbeta primers. Original data processing: Among the unique TCR beta chains that a later analysis counted, about 81 million in all, 9.5 million to 12 million were shared. This table comes from immunoSEQ multiplex PCR, and its TCRdb copy is limited to in-frame clones, with some not included. That table supplies the V and J calls and clone size; D and trimming were determined from the DNA. The sample holds about 190,000 clones. Donors in the study were healthy people who gave bone marrow. V lost 5 bases and J 0 bases, leaving 5 bases between the germline ends. Germline CDR1 and CDR2: WNHNN and SYGVQD (reference sequence). The CDR3 has 13 residues.

This clonotype was obtained from a woman aged 25-40 years in good health and CMV-seropositive. The gene calls are TRBV10-1 and TRBJ1-5; no clear D. The sample was PBMCs. CDR3 protein: CASSLDSNQPQHF. CDR3 nucleotide sequence: TGCGCCAGCAGTTTAGATAGCAATCAGCCCCAGCATTTT.